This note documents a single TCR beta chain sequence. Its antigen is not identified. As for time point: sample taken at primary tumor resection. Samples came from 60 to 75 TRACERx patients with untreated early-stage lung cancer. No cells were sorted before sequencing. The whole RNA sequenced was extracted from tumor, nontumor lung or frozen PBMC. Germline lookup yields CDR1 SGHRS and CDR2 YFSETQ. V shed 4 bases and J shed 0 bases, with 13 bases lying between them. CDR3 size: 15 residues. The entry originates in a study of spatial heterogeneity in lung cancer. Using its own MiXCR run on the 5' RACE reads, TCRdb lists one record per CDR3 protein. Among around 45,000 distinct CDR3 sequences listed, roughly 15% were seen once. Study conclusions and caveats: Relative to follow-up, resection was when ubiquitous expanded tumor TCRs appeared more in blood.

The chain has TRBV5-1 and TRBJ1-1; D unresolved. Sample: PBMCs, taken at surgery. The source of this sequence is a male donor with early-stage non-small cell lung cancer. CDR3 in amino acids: CASSPQLDLNTEAFF. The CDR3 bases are TGCGCCAGCAGCCCCCAGTTGGACTTGAACACTGAAGCTTTCTTT.